What follows are 31 T cell receptor beta chains derived from one specimen sequenced in a study of sequential checkpoint blockade in melanoma. Sample treatment: randomized to nivolumab then ipilimumab (arm A) or the reverse (arm B). Assay used: immunoSEQ multiplex PCR; TCRdb lists only in-frame clones, some missing. Altogether roughly 13,000 clones are present, over 60% being singletons, with the ten largest covering about a fifth. Sample: CD8+ T cells sorted from blood (inferred from file names), taken from a patient given nivolumab and ipilimumab in sequence. These receptors all stem from a human donor with melanoma.

A note on this clone: One end of the junction does not line up with germline, which may come from a read error. This chain joins TRBV10-3 and TRBJ2-1, with 9 nucleotides matching TRBD2. In germline, CDR1 is ENHRY, CDR2 SYGVKD. The CDR3 contains 15 residues. Here the CDR3 reads CASSYTASGANEQFF. The CDR3 region has the DNA TGTGCCAGCAGTTATACGGCTAGCGGGGCGAATGAGCAGTTCTTC.

The genes are TRBV19 and TRBJ2-1; maybe TRBD1 (6 bases). V was shortened by 6 bases and J by 9 bases, with 21 bases between the two germline ends. Germline V gene data show CDR1 as LNHDA and CDR2 as SQIVND (reference sequence). There are 15 residues in the CDR3. The CDR3 region is CASSPTDRYGTEQFF. The CDR3 DNA sequence: TGTGCCAGTAGCCCCACTGACAGGTACGGGACTGAGCAGTTCTTC.

In nucleotides, the CDR3 is TGCGCCAGCAGCTTGCGCGGGGGAAGCAATCAGCCCCAGCATTTT. Its protein product is CASSLRGGSNQPQHF. J is TRBJ1-5 and V is TRBV5-1; possibly TRBD1 for D (5 bases). Germline V gene data show CDR1 as SGHRS and CDR2 as YFSETQ. The CDR3 consists of 15 residues. Deletions cut 1 base from V and 1 base from J, with 9 bases between.

The chain links TRBV10-3 to TRBJ1-2; perhaps TRBD1 as D (6 bases). Germline V CDR1 and CDR2: ENHRY, SYGVKD. The CDR3 consists of 13 residues. The CDR3 DNA is TGTGCGGGGCGGGGGCCAGGAGGCTATGGCTACACCTTC. This codes for CAGRGPGGYGYTF.

CDR3 in DNA: TGTGCCAGCGCGACAGGCCACTTCTATGGCTACACCTTC. The encoded protein is CASATGHFYGYTF. The rearrangement links TRBV28 to TRBJ1-2, with D possibly TRBD1 on 6 matching bases. V lost 8 bases, J lost 4 bases, and 14 bases lay in between. Germline V CDR1 and CDR2: MDHEN, SYDVKM. The CDR3 loop spans 13 amino acids.

This clone was observed a handful of times. The chain carries TRBV11-2 and TRBJ2-3; 11 positions match TRBD2. Germline V gene lookup returns CDR1 SGHAT and CDR2 FQNNGV. Trimming removed 8 bases from V and 4 bases from J; junction bases left unmatched: 8. CDR3 length: 15 amino acids. The CDR3 DNA sequence: TGTGCCAGCCTTTCACTAGCGGGAGTTTCAGATACGCAGTATTTT. The encoded protein is CASLSLAGVSDTQYF. The full variable domain, its missing parts supplied by reference TRBV11-2 and TRBJ2-3, is EAGVAQSPRYKIIEKRQSVAFWCNPISGHATLYWYQQILGQGPKLLIQFQNNGVVDDSQLPKDRFSAERLKGVDSTLKIQPAKLEDSAVYLCASLSLAGVSDTQYFGPGTRLTVL.

This clone was observed a handful of times. This sequence joins TRBV13 and TRBJ1-1, with TRBD1 identical over 9 bases. The CDR3 totals 16 residues. Trimming at V came to 3 bases and at J to 2 bases, leaving 7 bases not matched to a gene. CDR1 is PRHDT, CDR2 FYEKMQ, per germline (reference sequence). CDR3 coding DNA: TGTGCCAGCAGCTTGGGACAGGGAAGGAGAAACACTGAAGCTTTCTTT. It encodes CASSLGQGRRNTEAFF.

The chain links TRBV7-6 to TRBJ2-2; a weak D match, TRBD2 (6 bases). V was cut by 0 bases and J by 2 bases, with 13 bases left in between. CDR1 is SGHVS, CDR2 FNYEAQ, per germline. The CDR3 contains 17 residues. This CDR3 is CASSLAFDGSNTGELFF. The CDR3 bases are TGTGCCAGCAGCTTAGCGTTTGACGGGAGCAACACCGGGGAGCTGTTTTTT.

The V call is TRBV7-2, the J call TRBJ2-7; D uncertain. Between the trimmed V and J ends, which lost 1 base and 3 bases, there was a span of 7 bases. The CDR3 is 13 amino acids. CDR1 SGHTA and CDR2 FQGNSA come from the germline V gene. In DNA form, the CDR3 reads TGTGCCAGCAGCTTAGGTCTAAACTACGAGCAGTACTTC. It codes for CASSLGLNYEQYF.

As to this clone: Lacking the conserved final phenylalanine or tryptophan, this CDR3 likely reflects a read error. V and J are TRBV9 and TRBJ2-7; 7 bases match TRBD1. In germline, CDR1 is SGDLS, CDR2 YYNGEE. The ends lost 4 bases at V and 6 bases at J; junction bases unmatched: 10. The CDR3 is 14 residues long. This CDR3 reads CASSPRDRTIEQYL. CDR3 coding DNA: TGTGCCAGCAGCCCCCGGGACAGAACAATCGAGCAGTACCTC.

The rearrangement joins TRBV9 to TRBJ2-1; TRBD2 agrees at 9 bases. V gave up 0 bases and J gave up 12 bases; unmatched junction bases: 7. The length of the CDR3 is 14 residues. Germline loops: CDR1 SGDLS, CDR2 YYNGEE. The CDR3 sequence: CASSVGGGGAMQFF. The CDR3 nucleotides read TGTGCCAGCAGCGTAGGGGGCGGGGGGGCGATGCAGTTCTTC.

The genes are TRBV7-8 and TRBJ1-5; 7 bases agree with TRBD1. V shed 0 bases and J 7 bases; nucleotides not matched to a gene: 15. The germline gives CDR1 SGHVS, CDR2 FQNEAQ. The CDR3 runs 18 residues. The CDR3 here is CASSLAEGAGPPGQPQHF. CDR3 nucleotides: TGTGCCAGCAGCTTAGCGGAGGGGGCAGGGCCCCCCGGACAGCCCCAGCATTTT.

V gene TRBV15 combines with J gene TRBJ1-1; 7 bases agree with TRBD1. Germline loops: CDR1 LNHNV, CDR2 YYDKDF (reference sequence). The CDR3 extends over 14 amino acids. V lost 9 bases to trimming and J lost 5 bases; unmatched junction nucleotides: 12. In nucleotides, the CDR3 is TGTGCCACAATGGACAGGTCTGTAGGGACTGAAGCTTTCTTT. Translation: CATMDRSVGTEAFF.

The rearrangement joins TRBV27 to TRBJ2-1; 7 positions agree with TRBD2. There are 12 residues in the CDR3. The V gene's germline CDR1 is MNHEY and CDR2 SMNVEV (reference sequence). V lost 2 bases to trimming and J lost 15 bases; unmatched junction nucleotides: 7. The DNA for the CDR3 is TGTGCCAGCAGTTTAATCGGGGAGGGGCGGTTCTTC. Its protein product is CASSLIGEGRFF.

The chain joins TRBV19 to TRBJ2-7, with D perhaps TRBD2 (5 bases). This CDR3 is built from 14 residues. The germline V gene has CDR1 LNHDA and CDR2 SQIVND (reference sequence). V lost 2 bases and J 3 bases, leaving 11 bases between the germline ends. DNA of the CDR3: TGTGCCAGTAGTATATATGAGCGGAGCTACGAGCAGTACTTC. It specifies CASSIYERSYEQYF.

Only one count was recorded for this clone. The chain carries TRBV27 and TRBJ2-3, with 7 nucleotides matching TRBD2. Germline assignment: CDR1 MNHEY and CDR2 SMNVEV (reference sequence). The ends lost 2 bases at V and 6 bases at J; junction bases unmatched: 8. CDR3 length equals 15 residues. In DNA form, the CDR3 reads TGTGCCAGCAGTTTAGGCGCTAGCGGTGGCGATACGCAGTATTTT. The encoded protein is CASSLGASGGDTQYF.

The chain is built from TRBV18 and TRBJ1-5; 10 bases are a match to TRBD1. The junction had 2 bases not matched to a gene; V was cut back by 1 base and J by 2 bases. The CDR3 is 16 amino acids. Germline assignment: CDR1 KGHSH and CDR2 LQKENI. CDR3 loop: CASSPRGTGGNQPQHF. The DNA for the CDR3 is TGTGCCAGCTCACCACGAGGGACAGGGGGCAATCAGCCCCAGCATTTT.

The V and J genes are TRBV4-1 and TRBJ2-1, with D possibly matching TRBD2 (6 bases). Germline V gene sequence: CDR1 MGHRA, CDR2 YSYEKL. This CDR3 has 17 residues. The germline V and J ends were trimmed by 0 bases and 9 bases, with 21 bases remaining between them. The CDR3 nucleotides read TGCGCCAGCAGCCAAGATCAGCGGGTTCTACGTTCTGTTGAGCAGTTCTTC. Its translation: CASSQDQRVLRSVEQFF.

V and J are TRBV7-9 and TRBJ2-7; D is ambiguous. Germline CDR1 SEHNR, CDR2 FQNEAQ (reference sequence). The CDR3 has 14 amino acids. Trimming removed 1 base from V and 2 bases from J, with 9 bases in between. The CDR3 DNA reads as TGTGCCAGCAGCTTAGTAGGAGAGGCCTACGAGCAGTACTTC. The encoded protein is CASSLVGEAYEQYF. Using reference TRBV7-9 and TRBJ2-7 for the parts outside the CDR3, the full variable domain is DTGVSQNPRHKITKRGQNVTFRCDPISEHNRLYWYRQTLGQGPEFLTYFQNEAQLEKSRLLSDRFSAERPKGSFSTLEIQRTEQGDSAMYLCASSLVGEAYEQYFGPGTRLTVT.

This clone was recorded only once. This chain connects TRBV11-1 to TRBJ1-5; weak D call: TRBD1 (6 bases). CDR1 and CDR2 (germline): SGHAT, FQDESV (reference sequence). The CDR3 loop spans 14 amino acids. Trimming pared 2 bases from V and 7 bases from J, leaving 12 bases between. The CDR3 coding sequence is TGTGCCAGCAGCTTAAACAGGGATAACCAGCCCCAGCATTTT. This gives the protein CASSLNRDNQPQHF. The complete variable domain, with remaining parts taken from reference TRBV11-1 and TRBJ1-5, reads EAEVAQSPRYKITEKSQAVAFWCDPISGHATLYWYRQILGQGPELLVQFQDESVVDDSQLPKDRFSAERLKGVDSTLKIQPAELGDSAMYLCASSLNRDNQPQHFGDGTRLSIL.

The chain is built from TRBV6-1 and TRBJ1-5; TRBD1 aligns across 7 bases. Germline CDR1 and CDR2: MNHNS and SASEGT. This CDR3 comprises 16 residues. With 2 bases clipped from V and 4 bases from J, the junction kept 8 bases outside the gene matches. The DNA for the CDR3 is TGTGCCAGCAGTGAACCTGGCAGGGGGATAAATCAGCCCCAGCATTTT. This encodes CASSEPGRGINQPQHF.

The V gene is TRBV27, the J gene TRBJ1-2, with TRBD1 matching over 7 bases. V shed 6 bases, J shed 4 bases, and the junction held 5 bases outside the gene matches. The CDR3 consists of 13 residues. Germline lookup yields CDR1 MNHEY and CDR2 SMNVEV (reference sequence). CDR3 region: CASSRGQVYGYTF. The CDR3 nucleotides read TGTGCCAGCAGCCGCGGACAGGTCTATGGCTACACCTTC.

The V and J genes are TRBV5-4 and TRBJ2-5; no firm D call. The V and J ends lost 4 bases and 4 bases respectively, with 14 bases between them. Germline V gene lookup returns CDR1 SGHNT and CDR2 YYREEE (reference sequence). The CDR3 loop spans 14 amino acids. CDR3 nucleotides: TGTGCCAGCAGCCCTGAGATATCCCCAGAGACCCAGTACTTC. Its translation: CASSPEISPETQYF.

The chain joins TRBV7-9 to TRBJ2-2, with 8 bases lining up with TRBD2. The J segment lost 4 bases and the V segment lost 1 base, leaving 8 bases of the junction unmatched. Germline V gene data show CDR1 as SEHNR and CDR2 as FQNEAQ (reference sequence). This CDR3 spans 17 amino acids. CDR3 sequence: CASSLVAGGETTGELFF. CDR3 nucleotides: TGTGCCAGCAGCTTAGTGGCGGGGGGCGAGACCACCGGGGAGCTGTTTTTT. Looking up the rest from reference TRBV7-9 and TRBJ2-2 gives the full variable domain: DTGVSQNPRHKITKRGQNVTFRCDPISEHNRLYWYRQTLGQGPEFLTYFQNEAQLEKSRLLSDRFSAERPKGSFSTLEIQRTEQGDSAMYLCASSLVAGGETTGELFFGEGSRLTVL.

CDR3 region: CASSSFGGGTDTQYF. The CDR3 nucleotides are TGTGCCAGCAGTTCCTTCGGGGGGGGCACAGATACGCAGTATTTT. V is TRBV28 and J is TRBJ2-3, with TRBD2 identical over 8 bases. This CDR3 is built from 15 residues. V was clipped by 4 bases and J by 1 base; unmatched bases: 4. Germline assignment: CDR1 MDHEN and CDR2 SYDVKM.

J is TRBJ2-7 and V is TRBV6-1; TRBD1 matches at 9 bases. CDR1 is MNHNS, CDR2 SASEGT, per germline. The CDR3 runs 16 residues. Trimming took 1 base from V and 3 from J; bases not matched to a gene: 7. The CDR3 coding sequence is TGTGCCAGCAGTGAAGTATCGGGACAGGGTTACTACGAGCAGTACTTC. Translation gives CASSEVSGQGYYEQYF.

The chain couples TRBV9 to TRBJ1-4; D gene ambiguous. V dropped 2 bases and J dropped 2 bases, with 10 bases sitting between them. The CDR3 has 15 amino acids. Per germline, CDR1 SGDLS and CDR2 YYNGEE. CDR3 amino acids: CASSVNSGTNEKLFF. The DNA of the CDR3 is TGTGCCAGCAGCGTCAACAGCGGGACTAATGAAAAACTGTTTTTT.

In its sample, this clone was seen once. The chain couples TRBV11-1 to TRBJ2-2, with D tentatively TRBD1 (5 bases). The germline V and J ends were trimmed by 1 base and 6 bases, with 6 bases remaining between them. CDR1 is SGHAT, CDR2 FQDESV, per germline (reference sequence). CDR3 size: 13 residues. The CDR3 region is CASSLEGSGELFF. CDR3 nucleotides: TGTGCCAGCAGCTTAGAGGGGTCCGGGGAGCTGTTTTTT. The full variable domain, with the rest looked up from reference TRBV11-1 and TRBJ2-2, is EAEVAQSPRYKITEKSQAVAFWCDPISGHATLYWYRQILGQGPELLVQFQDESVVDDSQLPKDRFSAERLKGVDSTLKIQPAELGDSAMYLCASSLEGSGELFFGEGSRLTVL.

This clone appeared a few times. V and J are TRBV5-1 and TRBJ2-7; no clear D. CDR3 length: 11 amino acids. Trimming pared 5 bases from V and 0 bases from J, leaving 3 bases between. Per germline, CDR1 SGHRS and CDR2 YFSETQ. CDR3 coding DNA: TGCGCCAGCAGTCACTCCTACGAGCAGTACTTC. It translates to CASSHSYEQYF.

About this clone: Other DNA sequences in the same sample also yield this CDR3. This chain links TRBV9 with TRBJ2-5, with TRBD2 matching 11 bases. The CDR3 spans 16 residues. V shed 0 bases and J 4 bases; nucleotides not matched to a gene: 5. The germline gives CDR1 SGDLS, CDR2 YYNGEE. DNA for the CDR3: TGTGCCAGCAGCGTAGGCGGACTAGCGGGCGGAGAGACCCAGTACTTC. It translates to CASSVGGLAGGETQYF.

This clone occurred a few times. CDR3 nucleotide sequence: TGTGCCAGCAGCTTAGGGGCGACAGGGGGAGACGAGCAGTACTTC. It translates to CASSLGATGGDEQYF. The chain has TRBV7-2 and TRBJ2-7; TRBD1 matches 9 bases. V was clipped by 1 base and J by 5 bases; unmatched bases: 6. The CDR3 is made up of 15 amino acids. Germline V gene lookup returns CDR1 SGHTA and CDR2 FQGNSA.